Described below is a single T cell receptor (beta chain) sequence and its context. Its antigen is unknown. No base-level quality is on record; no much larger clone is a single base apart. The data derive from a study of cytomegalovirus exposure and HLA in healthy donors (dated by TCRdb to 2016 to 2017). The study in broad terms: An earlier analysis of some 600 of the donors reported about 300 Gb of sequence data and 117 million unique TCR beta sequences obtained from approximately 180 million T cells. Among the approximately 430 genotyped donors, approximately 82% belonged to the genetic ancestry cluster associated with self-reported Caucasian donors. The study was designed to test whether signatures of past pathogen exposure could be identified by cataloging public T cell receptors. Donor age, sex, ethnicity and CMV serostatus were collected together with the repertoire data. Because of strong linkage in the cohort, roughly five DR-DQ haplotypes were treated as single units for association and clustering. About 300 gigabases of sequencing data and 91 million or so unique TCR sequences made up an early release that covered several hundred HLA-typed donors. In the later analysis, no new phenotypic data were used to find candidate immune exposures; instead, reliance was placed on TCR beta sequences and their occurrence across donors. In a later analysis, previously published TCR beta repertoires from several hundred donors were re-analyzed and high-resolution HLA genotyping was added so that TCR occurrence patterns could be studied. To predict cytomegalovirus infection status, the study combined high-throughput TCR immunosequencing, statistical association of individual TCRs with disease status, and machine learning. Genome-wide SNP genotypes for about 65% of the 666 donors were used in a later genetic analysis, which treated that subset as a discovery cohort. All discovery cohort repertoires had been generated using a single sequencing platform. Among some 410 genotyped donors of the cohort, an average of approximately 240,000 unique TCR beta nucleotide sequences was sequenced per donor, of which about 20% were non-productive. The number of donors typed differed by locus, with roughly 620-630 for A, B, C, DRB1 and DQB1, roughly 520 for DQA1, 600 to 610 for DPA1, and roughly 450 for DPB1. Both class I and class II loci were covered by HLA typing, at four-digit resolution. An earlier analysis of nearly 600 of the donors applied high-throughput TCR beta sequencing to assess whether each TCR beta V gene segment acted as functional or pseudogenic. Besides the first cohort of roughly 640 subjects, a separate validation cohort made up of 90 to 150 different subjects was used. Using immunosequencing, the study profiled T cell repertoires from 666 subjects and related those repertoires to cytomegalovirus serostatus.

Paper-wide results and their limitations: At a false discovery rate of 0.05, a later analysis linked about 17,000 TCR beta sequences to specific HLA alleles. Correlated functional status among segregating V segments might be attributable to linkage disequilibrium, but an unknown experimental factor could not be ruled out. The authors suggested that the approach could potentially be generalized to other disease states and immunological phenotypes. Cytomegalovirus status was reported to be diagnosed by the classifier with high specificity and sensitivity in both the original and validation cohorts. Broadly in line with IMGT annotations, most TCR beta V segments showed up in productive rearrangements about 90% or about 30% of the time in an earlier analysis of around 550 of the donors. Compared with the approximately 600-donor mean, donors in an Asian-associated ancestry cluster had fewer N-insertions in productive TCRs, according to a later genetic analysis. According to a later analysis, most CMV-associated TCR beta chains appeared to be HLA-restricted, and the HLA associations seemed to be driven largely by CMV exposure. Sequencing depth was assumed to be roughly uniform across donors in the presence/absence analyses, though that assumption may not hold. A further reported finding was that TCR beta sequences accurately predicted the HLA-A and HLA-B alleles for most subjects in the first cohort. A later analysis found that TCR association rates varied across HLA loci, with DRB1 alleles showing the most associated TCRs and HLA-C alleles the fewest. Because some donors lacked HLA typing at each locus, the association tests relied only on the typed subset. In a later analysis, HLA-associated TCR beta chains were found to be more clonally expanded and to have lower generation probabilities than equally common non-associated chains. Because counts were too low, 15 to 20 rarely observed V segments, including chromosome 9 orphons, were excluded from the earlier analysis of around 590 of the donors. An association between a missense DCLRE1C variant and V-gene and J-gene trimming of TCR beta chains was found in a later genetic analysis and replicated in an independent cohort. According to a later analysis, parvovirus B19, influenza, CMV and Epstein-Barr virus appeared linked to several top co-occurrence clusters. In the study, around 160 TCR beta chains were listed as associated with cytomegalovirus. Only TCR beta chains were sequenced in this cohort, and the absence of alpha or paired-chain data limited detectable features. Some IMGT-functional V segments, including TRBV6-2 and TRBV6-3, could not be told apart with the 87-base-pair reads, so those segments were excluded. In vitro tests confirmed that a few of the cytomegalovirus-associated TCR beta chains recognize cytomegalovirus antigens. While some public TCRs were present in many individuals, most TCR sequences turned up only very rarely across donors. For the cohort, immune exposure information was limited to CMV serostatus. When HLA alleles, especially DR and DQ, strongly co-occurred, attributing TCR associations to individual alleles was difficult. The sequencing pipeline was judged likely to have produced a cluster of highly shared sequence variants as a technical artifact.

The protocol used for the library was the immunoSEQ multiplex PCR assay. For the multiplex PCR, a mixture combining 60 forward primers for TCR Vbeta segments and 13 reverse primers for TCR Jbeta segments was used. The CDR3 region of rearranged TCR beta genes was amplified from genomic DNA by a multiplex PCR assay. Amplified TCR beta libraries were sequenced as 87-base-pair reads on the Illumina HiSeq System. For the original study's pipeline: A later analysis counted about 82 million unique TCR beta chains across the 666 repertoires, and around 9.9 million of these chains were shared by at least two donors. Raw reads were error-corrected and collapsed into unique sequences by a nearest-neighbor algorithm in which closely related sequences were merged to remove PCR and sequencing errors. To assign V, D and J gene segments, CDR3 sequences were aligned to IMGT reference sequences. Each retained sequence needed at least a six-nucleotide match to both a V gene segment and a J gene segment. Rearrangements were classified as productive when the CDR3 lacked stop codons and remained in frame with V and J, and all other rearrangements were classified as non-productive. Following IMGT convention, CDR3 was defined as the stretch from the second conserved V-encoded cysteine to the conserved J-encoded phenylalanine. The earlier analysis of around 640 of the donors excluded sequences that lacked an unambiguous match to a single V gene segment. An earlier analysis of almost 600 of the donors classified V segments as functional when productive rearrangements were above 56.7% and as segregating when the standard deviation between donors was above 5%. A statistical classification framework was built to diagnose cytomegalovirus status from the catalog of TCR beta chain sequences. A later analysis assigned V and J genes by comparing TCR nucleotide sequences with IMGT/GENE-DB human TR gene sequences. Using the TCRdist pipeline, a later analysis assigned CDR3 sequences along with most-parsimonious VDJ recombination scenarios. A later analysis defined each TCR beta chain by its CDR3 amino acid sequence plus V-gene family, and excluded reads lacking a unique V-gene family. In a later analysis, fewer than 650 highly shared, low-generation-probability nucleotide sequences were removed to address suspected cross-contamination and a sequencing artifact. In a later analysis, a clonal expansion index was calculated for each public chain from normalized within-repertoire ranks of inferred template counts. In a later analysis, generation probabilities were computed with a VDJ recombination model fitted to out-of-frame rearrangements, and the resulting probabilities were checked against IGoR. A later analysis scored TCR-TCR, TCR-HLA and TCR-CMV co-occurrence with hypergeometric tests, applying a repertoire-size bias correction to TCR pairs. In a later analysis, false discovery rates were estimated by permuting HLA or CMV assignments 20 times. In a later analysis, co-occurring TCRs were grouped with DBSCAN, and TCRdist sequence similarity was added when clustering was performed within HLA-allele-positive subsets. Co-occurrence clustering excluded repertoires with fewer than 30,000 or more than 120,000 public chains, plus five with anomalous nucleotide sharing. TCRdb took this table from immuneACCESS and kept in-frame rearrangements with V and J called. Such tables lack part of the clones; where checked against another copy, unresolved V genes explain under half of the gap, and the rest is unexplained. Clonal size and the V and J genes are those of that table, whereas D and trimming came from the DNA. For this sample there are about 180,000 clones; around four fifths appear just once. The biggest ten clones account for 1.3% of the sample.

The cohort comprised some 700 healthy bone marrow donors. All cohort members were sampled while nominally healthy, although unrecorded immune exposures were likely present. The donor was CMV seronegative and belonged to the group of 352 seronegative cohort members. A peripheral blood sample was collected from each donor, and TCR beta sequencing was performed on peripheral blood mononuclear cells. Genomic DNA was extracted from the blood cell samples with the Qiagen DNeasy Blood Extraction Kit. CDR1 is given as MRHNA and CDR2 as SNTAGT, both from the germline V gene. V is cut back by 6 bases and J by 9 bases, with 6 bases in the junction unmatched. From cysteine to phenylalanine, the CDR3 is 14 amino acids long. The entry retains the CDR3 DNA only, 42 bases that are in frame from base 1.

The specimen sequenced was PBMCs. The sequence joins TRBV6-4 to TRBJ2-1, with TRBD2 matching 12 junction bases. This receptor was taken from a man younger than 40 in good health and CMV-seronegative. The CDR3 in this case is CASSLAGGPSEQFF. In nucleotide form, the sequence is TGTGCCAGCAGCCTAGCGGGAGGGCCAAGTGAGCAGTTCTTC.